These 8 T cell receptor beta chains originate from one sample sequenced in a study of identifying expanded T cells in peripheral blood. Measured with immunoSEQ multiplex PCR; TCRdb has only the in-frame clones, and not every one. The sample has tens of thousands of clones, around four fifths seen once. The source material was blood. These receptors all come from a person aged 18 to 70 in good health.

CDR3 residues: CASSPPVRGTDTQYF. The DNA for the CDR3 is TGTGCCAGCTCACCACCGGTCCGCGGCACAGATACGCAGTATTTT. The chain links TRBV18 to TRBJ2-3; no clear D gene. V was shortened by 0 bases and J by 1 base, with 8 bases between the two germline ends. The CDR3 is made up of 15 amino acids. The germline gives CDR1 KGHSH, CDR2 LQKENI. Based on the CDR3 plus reference TRBV18 and TRBJ2-3, the full variable domain is NAGVMQNPRHLVRRRGQEARLRCSPMKGHSHVYWYRQLPEEGLKFMVYLQKENIIDESGMPKERFSAEFPKEGPSILRIQQVVRGDSAAYFCASSPPVRGTDTQYFGPGTRLTVL.

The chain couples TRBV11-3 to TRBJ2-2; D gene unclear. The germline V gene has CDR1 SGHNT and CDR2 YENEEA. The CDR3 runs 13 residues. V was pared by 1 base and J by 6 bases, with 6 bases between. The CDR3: CASSLVFAGELFF. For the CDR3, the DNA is TGTGCCAGCAGCTTAGTCTTTGCCGGGGAGCTGTTTTTT. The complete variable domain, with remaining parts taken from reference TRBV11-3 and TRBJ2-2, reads EAGVVQSPRYKIIEKKQPVAFWCNPISGHNTLYWYLQNLGQGPELLIRYENEEAVDDSQLPKDRFSAERLKGVDSTLKIQPAELGDSAVYLCASSLVFAGELFFGEGSRLTVL.

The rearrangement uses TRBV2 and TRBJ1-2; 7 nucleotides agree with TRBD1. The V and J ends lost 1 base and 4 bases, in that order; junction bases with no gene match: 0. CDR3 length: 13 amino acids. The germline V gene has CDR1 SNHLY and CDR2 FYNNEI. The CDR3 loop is CASSEDRGYGYTF. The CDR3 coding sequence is TGTGCCAGCAGTGAAGACAGGGGCTATGGCTACACCTTC.

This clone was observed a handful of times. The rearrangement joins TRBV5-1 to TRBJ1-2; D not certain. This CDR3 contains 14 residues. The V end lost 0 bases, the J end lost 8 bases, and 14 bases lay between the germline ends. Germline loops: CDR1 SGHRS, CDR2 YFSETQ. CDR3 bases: TGCGCCAGCAGCTTGGATTCGGCTGTAGGCGGCTACACCTTC. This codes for CASSLDSAVGGYTF.

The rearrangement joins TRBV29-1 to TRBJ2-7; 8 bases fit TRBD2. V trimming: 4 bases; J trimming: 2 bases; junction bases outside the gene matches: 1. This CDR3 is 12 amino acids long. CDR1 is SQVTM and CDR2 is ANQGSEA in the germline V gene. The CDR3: CSVAGLAYEQYF. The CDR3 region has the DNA TGCAGCGTTGCGGGACTAGCCTACGAGCAGTACTTC.

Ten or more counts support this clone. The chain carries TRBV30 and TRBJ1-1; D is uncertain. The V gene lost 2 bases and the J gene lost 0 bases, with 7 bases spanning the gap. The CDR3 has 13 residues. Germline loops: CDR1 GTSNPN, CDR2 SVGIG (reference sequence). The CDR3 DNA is TGTGCCTGGAGTAACGGCATGAACACTGAAGCTTTCTTT. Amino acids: CAWSNGMNTEAFF.

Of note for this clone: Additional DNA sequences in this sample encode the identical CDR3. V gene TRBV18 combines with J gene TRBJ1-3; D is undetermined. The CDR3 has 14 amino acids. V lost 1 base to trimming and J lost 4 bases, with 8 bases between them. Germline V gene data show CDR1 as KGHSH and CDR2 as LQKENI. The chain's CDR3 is CASSPQGSGNTIYF. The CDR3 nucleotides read TGTGCCAGCTCACCACAGGGATCCGGAAACACCATATATTTT.

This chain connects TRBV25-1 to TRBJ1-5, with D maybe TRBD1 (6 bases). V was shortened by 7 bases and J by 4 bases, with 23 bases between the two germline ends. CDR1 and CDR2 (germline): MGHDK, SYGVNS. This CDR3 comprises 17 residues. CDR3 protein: CASKGRQAQPVNQPQHF. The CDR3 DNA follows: TGTGCCAGCAAAGGGCGACAGGCCCAGCCCGTAAATCAGCCCCAGCATTTT.